The TCR beta chain under discussion was sequenced for a study of shared clonotypes between healthy human individuals. Study summary: Plates per donor: three CD4 naive, three CD4 memory, two CD8 naive, one CD8 memory. Study observations and caveats: Unshared clonotypes carried lower generation probabilities than those common to all four donors. Investigators expected sequencing depth to affect clonotype sharing among donors.

Naive-designated CD8 cells lacked CD45RO, were positively enriched for CCR7, and omitted terminally differentiated effector memory CD45RA+ cells. As for this clone: Its antigen is currently unknown.

When replicate PCRs were run on sorted subsets, they used around 0.2 ug DNA, 28,000 or so T cell genomes. The data were produced by immunoSEQ multiplex PCR, yet TCRdb's version contains in-frame clones alone and is incomplete. The sample includes approximately 600,000 clones, roughly 95% of them seen just once. V was cut by 1 base and J by 4 bases, with 9 bases left in between. The CDR3 runs 14 residues. The germline V gene encodes CDR1 SGHDT and CDR2 YYEEEE. What was sequenced was naive CD8+ T cells sorted from blood. The V gene is TRBV5-6, the J gene TRBJ2-1, with D possibly TRBD2 on 5 matching bases. The TCR was taken from a woman aged 25 to 45 in good health. DNA of the CDR3: TGTGCCAGCAGCTTGTGGCTAGCTTACAATGAGCAGTTCTTC. Its translation: CASSLWLAYNEQFF. Variable domain in full (rest from reference TRBV5-6 and TRBJ2-1): DAGVTQSPTHLIKTRGQQVTLRCSPKSGHDTVSWYQQALGQGPQFIFQYYEEEERQRGNFPDRFSGHQFPNYSSELNVNALLLGDSALYLCASSLWLAYNEQFFGPGTRLTVL.